The rows below give T cell receptor beta chains drawn from one sample of a study of graft-versus-host responses after intestinal transplantation. Sequencing was performed with immunoSEQ multiplex PCR; in TCRdb, only in-frame clones are kept and a portion is missing. The top ten clones hold approximately 1.6% of a sample with some 66,000 clones, about 89% of them seen once. Sequenced material: ileum tissue, taken 350 to 400 days after transplant. These receptors originate from a human patient who received an intestinal transplant, so some T cells may come from the graft donor. Each CDR3 is given with its conserved first and last residue. D genes are given only for firm matches.

V gene	D gene	CDR3 protein
TRBV28	.	CASSLRSFDYEQYF
TRBV7-3	TRBD2	CASSRLAGGPDTQYF
TRBV7-3	.	CASSLIGLGTAQETQYF
TRBV5-1	TRBD2	CASSPRGSGGADEQFF
TRBV19	.	CASSIGNQQRFRETQYF
TRBV20-1	.	CSASVYEQYF
TRBV15	.	CATSREAVGDNEQFF
TRBV2	.	CASKTDEETQYF
TRBV28	.	CASSFDSVVNYGYTF
TRBV27	.	CASSLGGLGELFF
TRBV6-4	TRBD1	CASSDKTGGVNYGYTF
TRBV7-9	TRBD1	CASSPTTGASTDTQYF
TRBV6-1	.	CASKAIVTPNEQFF
TRBV6-4	TRBD2	CASSDGTSDTDTQYF
TRBV30	TRBD2	CAWSGGTSGRATETQYF
TRBV28	.	CAGSLLGGYKETQYF
TRBV7-2	TRBD2	CASRFTAGPSTDTQYF
TRBV7-9	.	CASSFRGNGELFF
TRBV25-1	.	CASSEAGTLTEAFF
TRBV9	.	CASSVVAGGGELFF
TRBV7-9	.	CASSLIRELNEQFF
TRBV28	.	CASSPDITYEQYF
TRBV7-2	.	CASSLPFGEKLFF
TRBV5-6	TRBD2	CASSPLAGGRETQYF
TRBV4-1	TRBD2	CASSQVDSGRAGNEQFF
TRBV9	TRBD1	CASSLGQGAYEQYF
TRBV4-1	.	CASRGDEKLFF
TRBV11-2	.	CASSLDGNYGYTF
TRBV9	TRBD1	CASSVGDRGTGELFF
TRBV19	.	CASSPQGLPNEQFF
TRBV29-1	TRBD1	CSVGDRIYEQYF
TRBV30	TRBD1	CAWFQGAEWRYTEAFF
TRBV30	TRBD1	CAGMEKDRPNEKLFF
TRBV11-2	TRBD1	CASSFTRDRGYEQYF
TRBV2	TRBD2	CASSELAGTYNEQFF
TRBV4-1	.	CASSHPGMPPNSYEQYF
TRBV6-5	.	CASSRGNTIYF
TRBV29-1	.	CSVDFCGYTF
TRBV4-1	TRBD2	CASSRPGRATTDTQYF
TRBV28	.	CATRLRGSHEQYF
TRBV11-2	.	CASSKRGRRVAEAFF
TRBV28	.	CASSTFYEQYF
TRBV6-5	TRBD2	CASSFGLESEQYF
TRBV19	TRBD1	CASVNLGTGLAEAFF
TRBV5-4	.	CASSFGTDEQYF
TRBV28	TRBD2	CASSRGTSGRQFEQYF
TRBV6-4	.	CASSDRVNTEAFF
TRBV7-3	TRBD1	CASSRDRGRTDTQYF
TRBV15	.	CATSKSSAGSGYEQYF
TRBV7-9	.	CASRGGQLYGYTF
TRBV21-1	.	CASSKGGKGTVNYEQYF
TRBV5-1	TRBD1	CASSLGQGWDSPLHF
TRBV6-1	.	CASSEVGGGYQETQYF
TRBV7-3	.	CASSPPGKASGYTF
TRBV14	.	CASSQRTYQETQYF